These T cell receptor beta chains were read from a single sample in a study of human T cells and chemical hapten exposure. TCRdb used MiXCR to reprocess the RACE reads, holding one entry per CDR3 protein. The sample gives tens of thousands of distinct CDR3 sequences, more than 9% of which show up once; around 1.5% is in the top ten. Sequencing was performed on whole blood, taken in connection with sensitization to the hapten diphenylcyclopropenone (DPC). The receptors were gathered from a young man with alopecia areata. Some clones in this sample may be carry-over from other donors' samples. Both conserved end residues are part of each CDR3. The order of the fields is CDR3 protein, CDR3 DNA, clone size, J gene, D gene, V gene. D genes are given only for firm matches. Not all rows give a size; the values are once, few, many and, for expanded clones, a class.

CDR3: CASSSDRDYNEQFF; DNA: TGCGCCAGCAGCTCGGACAGGGATTACAATGAGCAGTTCTTC; size: many; J: TRBJ2-1; D: TRBD1; V: TRBV5-1
CDR3: CASSKNVGQNANTGELFF; DNA: TGTGCCAGCAGCAAAAACGTAGGACAGAACGCGAACACCGGGGAGCTGTTTTTT; size: .; J: TRBJ2-2; D: .; V: TRBV5-4
CDR3: CASSLSRTGPAYEQYF; DNA: TGTGCCAGCAGTTTATCGAGGACAGGCCCTGCCTACGAGCAGTACTTC; size: few; J: TRBJ2-7; D: TRBD1; V: TRBV27
CDR3: CASSLRQRYGYTF; DNA: TGTGCCAGCAGTTTAAGGCAACGCTATGGCTACACCTTC; size: few; J: TRBJ1-2; D: .; V: TRBV28
CDR3: CASSAPYEQYF; DNA: TGTGCCAGCAGTGCCCCTTACGAGCAGTACTTC; size: many; J: TRBJ2-7; D: .; V: TRBV2
CDR3: CASTRNREHTGELFF; DNA: TGTGCCAGTACGAGAAACAGGGAACACACCGGGGAGCTGTTTTTT; size: .; J: TRBJ2-2; D: .; V: TRBV19
CDR3: CASSGISRQETQYF; DNA: TGTGCCAGTTCAGGGATATCGCGTCAAGAGACCCAGTACTTC; size: many; J: TRBJ2-5; D: .; V: TRBV19
CDR3: CASSQALSENTEAFF; DNA: TGTGCCAGCAGCCAAGCCCTCTCGGAGAACACTGAAGCTTTCTTT; size: .; J: TRBJ1-1; D: .; V: TRBV4-2
CDR3: CASSDSSAPPGNTIYF; DNA: TGTGCCAGCAGCGACAGCTCAGCCCCACCTGGAAACACCATATATTTT; size: few; J: TRBJ1-3; D: .; V: TRBV11-2
CDR3: CASSTRGENTEAFF; DNA: TGTGCCAGCAGCACACGAGGGGAGAACACTGAAGCTTTCTTT; size: .; J: TRBJ1-1; D: .; V: TRBV7-2
CDR3: CASSPTGGTFRNTEAFF; DNA: TGTGCCAGCTCACCGACAGGGGGAACCTTCAGGAACACTGAAGCTTTCTTT; size: many; J: TRBJ1-1; D: TRBD1; V: TRBV18
CDR3: CASSSSTGGPWNF; DNA: TGTGCCAGCAGTTCGTCGACAGGGGGCCCTTGGAATTTT; size: .; J: TRBJ1-4; D: TRBD1; V: TRBV6-7
CDR3: CASSKQGTDTQYF; DNA: TGTGCCAGCAGCAAACAGGGGACAGATACGCAGTATTTT; size: many; J: TRBJ2-3; D: TRBD1; V: TRBV6-5
CDR3: CARRAGQQNTEAFF; DNA: TGTGCCAGAAGGGCAGGGCAACAGAACACTGAAGCTTTCTTT; size: once; J: TRBJ1-1; D: .; V: TRBV19
CDR3: CASSYLDRSSYEQYF; DNA: TGTGCCAGCAGTTACCTCGACAGGAGCTCCTACGAGCAGTACTTC; size: many; J: TRBJ2-7; D: .; V: TRBV6-5
CDR3: CASSFTGFVTGNTIYF; DNA: TGTGCCAGCAGCTTCACAGGGTTCGTTACTGGAAACACCATATATTTT; size: .; J: TRBJ1-3; D: .; V: TRBV7-9
CDR3: CASSLLPGGNEQFF; DNA: TGTGCCAGCAGCCTCCTTCCGGGGGGCAATGAGCAGTTCTTC; size: many; J: TRBJ2-1; D: TRBD2; V: TRBV7-3
CDR3: CASSGRDREETQYF; DNA: TGTGCCAGCAGTGGACGGGACAGGGAAGAGACCCAGTACTTC; size: .; J: TRBJ2-5; D: TRBD1; V: TRBV6-5
CDR3: CASLDTRNSYEQYF; DNA: TGTGCCAGCCTGGACACAAGAAACTCCTACGAGCAGTACTTC; size: many; J: TRBJ2-7; D: .; V: TRBV7-9
CDR3: CASRLGPGAGELFF; DNA: TGTGCCAGCAGATTGGGACCAGGGGCCGGGGAGCTGTTTTTT; size: .; J: TRBJ2-2; D: .; V: TRBV2
CDR3: CASSRGHGDTEAFF; DNA: TGTGCCAGCAGCAGGGGGCACGGGGACACTGAAGCTTTCTTT; size: many; J: TRBJ1-1; D: TRBD1; V: TRBV7-2
CDR3: CASSWGYTDTQYF; DNA: TGTGCCAGTAGCTGGGGATACACAGATACGCAGTATTTT; size: few; J: TRBJ2-3; D: .; V: TRBV19
CDR3: CASRPGHLNTGELFF; DNA: TGTGCCAGTAGACCGGGACACTTGAACACCGGGGAGCTGTTTTTT; size: few; J: TRBJ2-2; D: .; V: TRBV19
CDR3: CASNPLGVGEHSYEQYF; DNA: TGTGCCAGCAATCCCCTCGGGGTGGGGGAGCATTCCTACGAGCAGTACTTC; size: few; J: TRBJ2-7; D: .; V: TRBV28
CDR3: CASSLNENSPLHF; DNA: TGTGCCAGCTCACTAAACGAGAATTCACCCCTCCACTTT; size: .; J: TRBJ1-6; D: .; V: TRBV18
CDR3: CASSGDSYNEQFF; DNA: TGTGCCAGCAGCGGGGACTCCTACAATGAGCAGTTCTTC; size: many; J: TRBJ2-1; D: .; V: TRBV7-3
CDR3: CASSTLTGSSEAFF; DNA: TGTGCCAGTAGTACCTTGACCGGGTCTTCGGAAGCTTTCTTT; size: few; J: TRBJ1-1; D: .; V: TRBV19
CDR3: CASSLAGIETQYF; DNA: TGTGCCAGCAGCTTGGCGGGGATTGAGACCCAGTACTTC; size: .; J: TRBJ2-5; D: .; V: TRBV5-6
CDR3: CASSLLTSGEADTQYF; DNA: TGTGCCAGCAGCTTACTAACTAGCGGGGAAGCAGATACGCAGTATTTT; size: many; J: TRBJ2-3; D: TRBD2; V: TRBV11-3
CDR3: CSARTSASSYNEQFF; DNA: TGCAGTGCAAGGACTAGCGCGAGCTCCTACAATGAGCAGTTCTTC; size: many; J: TRBJ2-1; D: TRBD2; V: TRBV20-1
CDR3: CASSPQGPRELFF; DNA: TGTGCCAGCTCACCTCAAGGCCCCCGGGAGCTGTTTTTT; size: .; J: TRBJ2-2; D: .; V: TRBV18
CDR3: CSVVSYGYTF; DNA: TGCAGCGTTGTATCCTATGGCTACACCTTC; size: many; J: TRBJ1-2; D: .; V: TRBV29-1
CDR3: CSLGVAEAFF; DNA: TGCAGCCTCGGGGTGGCTGAAGCTTTCTTT; size: .; J: TRBJ1-1; D: .; V: TRBV20-1
CDR3: CASSLPANYGYTF; DNA: TGTGCCAGCAGCTTACCAGCAAACTATGGCTACACCTTC; size: .; J: TRBJ1-2; D: .; V: TRBV11-2
CDR3: CASSNRDSQYF; DNA: TGTGCCAGTAGTAACCGGGACAGCCAGTACTTC; size: few; J: TRBJ2-5; D: TRBD1; V: TRBV19
CDR3: CASSPGTGFNYGYTF; DNA: TGTGCCAGCAGTCCCGGGACAGGGTTTAACTATGGCTACACCTTC; size: .; J: TRBJ1-2; D: TRBD1; V: TRBV6-5
CDR3: CASSSPGQGRSEAFF; DNA: TGTGCCAGCAGTTCCCCAGGACAGGGGAGGTCTGAAGCTTTCTTT; size: many; J: TRBJ1-1; D: TRBD1; V: TRBV6-2/TRBV6-3
CDR3: CASSLGLTASTDTQYF; DNA: TGTGCCAGCAGCTTGGGACTAACGGCTAGCACAGATACGCAGTATTTT; size: .; J: TRBJ2-3; D: .; V: TRBV5-4
CDR3: CASSYASGQDAHEQYF; DNA: TGTGCCAGCAGTTATGCATCGGGACAGGATGCCCACGAGCAGTACTTC; size: .; J: TRBJ2-7; D: TRBD1; V: TRBV6-5
CDR3: CSRVGQGGLAGIQYF; DNA: TGCAGTAGGGTTGGACAGGGGGGTTTGGCGGGCATTCAGTACTTC; size: many; J: TRBJ2-4; D: TRBD1; V: TRBV20-1
CDR3: CSVEDHKVEAFF; DNA: TGCAGCGTTGAAGATCATAAGGTTGAAGCTTTCTTT; size: many; J: TRBJ1-1; D: .; V: TRBV29-1
CDR3: CASSLSLAGGPRETQYF; DNA: TGTGCCAGCAGTTTATCTCTAGCGGGGGGCCCACGAGAGACCCAGTACTTC; size: few; J: TRBJ2-5; D: TRBD2; V: TRBV28
CDR3: CASSLNAGPSYEQYF; DNA: TGTGCCAGCAGCTTAAACGCGGGACCTTCCTACGAGCAGTACTTC; size: many; J: TRBJ2-7; D: .; V: TRBV7-3
CDR3: CASSAGQGAGRTEAFF; DNA: TGTGCCAGCAGCGCCGGACAGGGGGCAGGACGCACTGAAGCTTTCTTT; size: .; J: TRBJ1-1; D: TRBD1; V: TRBV9
CDR3: CASSQATSGAEAFF; DNA: TGTGCCAGCAGCCAAGCGACCTCAGGGGCTGAAGCTTTCTTT; size: many; J: TRBJ1-1; D: .; V: TRBV4-2
CDR3: CASSESTGDTGEQYF; DNA: TGCGCCAGCAGTGAGTCGACAGGGGATACAGGCGAGCAGTACTTC; size: few; J: TRBJ2-7; D: TRBD1; V: TRBV10-2
CDR3: CASSTGQVNEQFF; DNA: TGTGCCAGCAGCACGGGACAGGTGAATGAGCAGTTCTTC; size: many; J: TRBJ2-1; D: TRBD1; V: TRBV7-8
CDR3: CAISDSGNEKLFF; DNA: TGTGCCATCAGTGATTCAGGGAATGAAAAACTGTTTTTT; size: few; J: TRBJ1-4; D: .; V: TRBV10-3
CDR3: CASSPGDNTEAFF; DNA: TGCGCCAGCTCACCCGGGGATAACACTGAAGCTTTCTTT; size: many; J: TRBJ1-1; D: .; V: TRBV5-1
CDR3: CASTAGWHNTGELFF; DNA: TGTGCCAGCACTGCTGGGTGGCATAACACCGGGGAGCTGTTTTTT; size: .; J: TRBJ2-2; D: .; V: TRBV6-5
CDR3: CASSLTPSGGRGNEQFF; DNA: TGTGCCAGCAGCTTAACCCCCAGCGGGGGGAGGGGGAATGAGCAGTTCTTC; size: many; J: TRBJ2-1; D: TRBD2; V: TRBV7-3
CDR3: CASSEFPERTEAFF; DNA: TGTGCCAGCAGTGAATTTCCTGAGAGGACTGAAGCTTTCTTT; size: many; J: TRBJ1-1; D: .; V: TRBV2
CDR3: CASSQAYGFPEAFF; DNA: TGCGCCAGCAGCCAAGCTTACGGGTTCCCTGAAGCTTTCTTT; size: few; J: TRBJ1-1; D: .; V: TRBV4-3
CDR3: CASSFPRGIGTDTQYF; DNA: TGTGCCAGCAGCTTCCCCAGGGGGATCGGCACAGATACGCAGTATTTT; size: few; J: TRBJ2-3; D: TRBD1; V: TRBV7-8